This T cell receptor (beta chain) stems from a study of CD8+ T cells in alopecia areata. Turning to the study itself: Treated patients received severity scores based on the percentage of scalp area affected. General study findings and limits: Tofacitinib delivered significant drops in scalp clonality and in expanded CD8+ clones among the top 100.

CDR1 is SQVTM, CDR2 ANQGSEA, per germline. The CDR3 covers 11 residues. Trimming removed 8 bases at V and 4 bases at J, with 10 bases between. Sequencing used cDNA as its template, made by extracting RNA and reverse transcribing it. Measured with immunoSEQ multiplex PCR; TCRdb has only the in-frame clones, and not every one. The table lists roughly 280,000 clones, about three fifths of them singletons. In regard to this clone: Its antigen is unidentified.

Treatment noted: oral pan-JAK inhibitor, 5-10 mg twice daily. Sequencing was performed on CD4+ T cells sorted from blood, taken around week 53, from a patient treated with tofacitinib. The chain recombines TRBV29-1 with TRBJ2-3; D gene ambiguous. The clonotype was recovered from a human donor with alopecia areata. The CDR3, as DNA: TGCAGCCAGGAATCGGCAGATACGCAGTATTTT. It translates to CSQESADTQYF.